This T cell receptor (beta chain) was sequenced for a study of T cell changes during pregnancy in multiple sclerosis. This CDR3 has 14 residues. Germline V gene sequence: CDR1 MDHEN, CDR2 SYDVKM. Trimming shortened V by 5 bases and J by 9 bases, and 17 bases separated the two germline ends. The table came from immunoSEQ multiplex PCR; TCRdb's copy has only in-frame clones and leaves some out. The table lists 85,000 to 90,000 clones, 94% of them singletons. J is TRBJ2-1 and V is TRBV28, with D unclear. The receptor comes from a female donor in good health, enrolled as a control in a pregnancy study. The specimen comprised peripheral blood, sampled after pregnancy. Here the CDR3 reads CASSQIPLYTEQFF. DNA of the CDR3: TGTGCCAGCAGTCAAATCCCCCTATATACTGAGCAGTTCTTC.